This T cell receptor (beta chain) was documented in a study of early T cells in non-severe SARS-CoV-2 infection. Looking at the study overall: Sequencing targeted bulk RNA from unsorted whole blood, leaving chains unpaired.

Attachment of unique molecular identifiers was made to individual cDNA molecules. TCRdb re-analysed the 5' RACE reads in MiXCR, keeping a single row per CDR3 protein. The repertoire includes about 35,000 distinct CDR3 sequences, 4.7% of them detected once, and 7.9% sits in the top ten. This clonotype has only a few counts. Antigen specificity is unknown. Study-wide results and caveats: Lookups in VDJdb leaned toward anti-spike CD8 responses and missed private and CD4 specificities.

This TCR derives from an adult who was a healthcare worker with PCR-confirmed SARS-CoV-2 infection or an uninfected control (not recorded which). The source material was whole blood.

As DNA, the CDR3 is TGTGCCAGCAGCAGCTCGACGGGAGACAATGAAAAACTGTTTTTT. The encoded protein is CASSSSTGDNEKLFF. V and J are TRBV7-9 and TRBJ1-4; D gene unclear. This CDR3 is 15 amino acids long. V lost 5 bases to trimming and J lost 5 bases, with 15 bases between them. Looked up from germline, CDR1 is SEHNR and CDR2 is FQNEAQ (reference sequence).